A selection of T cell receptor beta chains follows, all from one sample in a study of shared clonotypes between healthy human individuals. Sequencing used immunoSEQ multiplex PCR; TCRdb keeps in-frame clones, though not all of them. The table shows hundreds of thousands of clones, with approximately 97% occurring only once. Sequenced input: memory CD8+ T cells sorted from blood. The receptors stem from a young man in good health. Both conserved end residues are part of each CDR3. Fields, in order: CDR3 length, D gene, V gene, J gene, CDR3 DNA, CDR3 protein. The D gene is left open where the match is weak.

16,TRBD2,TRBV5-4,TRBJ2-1,TGTGCCAGCAGCTTGGGGGGCGGGAGGGCCTACAATGAGCAGTTCTTC,CASSLGGGRAYNEQFF
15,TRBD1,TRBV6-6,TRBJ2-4,TGTGCCAGCAGTTACTCGCAGGGGGTCGGGAACATTCAGTACTTC,CASSYSQGVGNIQYF
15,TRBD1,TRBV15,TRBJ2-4,TGTGCCACCAGCGGATACAGGGGGGCCAAAAACATTCAGTACTTC,CATSGYRGAKNIQYF
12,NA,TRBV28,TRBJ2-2,TGTGCCAGCAGTAGGGTTTACGGGGAGCTGTTTTTT,CASSRVYGELFF
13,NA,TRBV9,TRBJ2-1,TGTGCCAGCGGATCTAAGACCTACAATGAGCAGTTCTTC,CASGSKTYNEQFF
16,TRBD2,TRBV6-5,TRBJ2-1,TGTGCCAGCAGTTATTCGACTAGCGCCTCCTACAATGAGCAGTTCTTC,CASSYSTSASYNEQFF
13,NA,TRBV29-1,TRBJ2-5,TGCAGCGCCCGCCCCTGGGCGGAAGAGACCCAGTACTTC,CSARPWAEETQYF
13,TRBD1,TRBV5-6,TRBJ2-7,TGTGCCAGCAGCAACAGGGGGCAGAGGGAGCAGTACTTC,CASSNRGQREQYF
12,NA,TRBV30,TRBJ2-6,TGTGCCTGGAGCGCTCAGGCCAACGTCCTGACTTTC,CAWSAQANVLTF
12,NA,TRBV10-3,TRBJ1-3,TGTGCCATCAGGGAGGGTGGAAACACCATATATTTT,CAIREGGNTIYF
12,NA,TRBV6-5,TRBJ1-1,TGTGCCAGCAGTTACTCCGACAGCGAAGCTTTCTTT,CASSYSDSEAFF
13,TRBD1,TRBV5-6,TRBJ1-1,TGTGCCAGCAGGGGTCAGGGGGCGCAGGGAGCTTTCTTT,CASRGQGAQGAFF
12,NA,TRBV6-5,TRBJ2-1,TGTGCCAGCAGTTACAGACCCAATGAGCAGTTCTTC,CASSYRPNEQFF
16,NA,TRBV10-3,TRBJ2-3,TGTGCCATCAGTGTAAAGGGTGGCGGGATCACAGATACGCAGTATTTT,CAISVKGGGITDTQYF
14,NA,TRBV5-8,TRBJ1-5,TGTGCCAGCAGCTGGAGGGGAAGCAATCAGCCCCAGCATTTT,CASSWRGSNQPQHF
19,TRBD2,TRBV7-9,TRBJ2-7,TGTGCCAGCAGCTTCTCCGGACTAGCGGGAGGAATGAATGCCTACGAGCAGTACTTC,CASSFSGLAGGMNAYEQYF
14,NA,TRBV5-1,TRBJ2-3,TGCGCCAGCAGCTTGCAGGGTAGCACAGATACGCAGTATTTT,CASSLQGSTDTQYF
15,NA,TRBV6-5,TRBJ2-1,TGTGCCAGCAGTTACGCCGGGGCCCCCAACAATGAGCAGTTCTTC,CASSYAGAPNNEQFF